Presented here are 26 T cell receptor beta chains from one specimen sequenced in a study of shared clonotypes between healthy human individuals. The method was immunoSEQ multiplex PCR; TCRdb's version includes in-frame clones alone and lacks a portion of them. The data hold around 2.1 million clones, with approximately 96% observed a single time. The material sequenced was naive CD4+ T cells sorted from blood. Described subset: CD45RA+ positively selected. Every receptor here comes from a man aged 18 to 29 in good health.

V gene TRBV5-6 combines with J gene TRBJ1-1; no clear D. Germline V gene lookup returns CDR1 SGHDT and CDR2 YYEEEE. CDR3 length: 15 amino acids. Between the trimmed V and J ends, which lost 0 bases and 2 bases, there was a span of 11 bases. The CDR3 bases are TGTGCCAGCAGCTTGGCGGGAGGAGGAAACACTGAAGCTTTCTTT. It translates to CASSLAGGGNTEAFF.

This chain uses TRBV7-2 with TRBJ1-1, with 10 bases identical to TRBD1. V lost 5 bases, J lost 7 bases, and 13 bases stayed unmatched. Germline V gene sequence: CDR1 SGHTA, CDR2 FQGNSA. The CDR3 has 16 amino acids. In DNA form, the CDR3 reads TGTGCCAGCAGCCGTGGGAGGGGGACAGGGGCTAGTGAAGCTTTCTTT. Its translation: CASSRGRGTGASEAFF.

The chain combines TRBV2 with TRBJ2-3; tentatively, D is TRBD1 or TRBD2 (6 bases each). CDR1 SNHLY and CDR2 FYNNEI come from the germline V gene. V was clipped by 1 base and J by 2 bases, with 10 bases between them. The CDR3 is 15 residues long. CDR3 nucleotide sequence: TGTGCCAGCAGTGAAGGCGGGACAAACACAGATACGCAGTATTTT. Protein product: CASSEGGTNTDTQYF.

CDR3 nucleotide sequence: TGTGCCAGCGGGTATGGGACGGATGAAGCTTTCTTT. Translated: CASGYGTDEAFF. The chain uses TRBV28 and TRBJ1-1; D is perhaps TRBD1 (5 bases). Trimming took 8 bases from V and 7 from J, leaving 14 bases between them. Germline CDR1 is MDHEN and CDR2 is SYDVKM. This CDR3 contains 12 residues.

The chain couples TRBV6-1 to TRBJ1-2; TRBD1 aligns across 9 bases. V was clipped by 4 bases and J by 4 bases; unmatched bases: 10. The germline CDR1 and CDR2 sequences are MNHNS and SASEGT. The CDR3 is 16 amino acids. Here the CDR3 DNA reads TGTGCCAGCAGTGCACCGGGACAGGGCCCGATCTATGGCTACACCTTC. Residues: CASSAPGQGPIYGYTF.

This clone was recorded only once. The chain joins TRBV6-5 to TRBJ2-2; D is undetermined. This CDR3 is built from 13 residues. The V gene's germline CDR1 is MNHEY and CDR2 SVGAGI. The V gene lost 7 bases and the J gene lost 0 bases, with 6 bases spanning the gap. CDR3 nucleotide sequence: TGTGCCAGCAAAAGGGCGAACACCGGGGAGCTGTTTTTT. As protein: CASKRANTGELFF.

DNA for the CDR3: TGCGCCAGCAGCCCTGGTGGGGCCGAGCAGTACTTC. Amino acid sequence: CASSPGGAEQYF. The chain has TRBV5-1 and TRBJ2-7, with TRBD1 as a possible D gene (5 bases). With 4 bases removed from V and 6 bases from J, the gap between germline ends came to 11 bases. The CDR3 consists of 12 residues. Germline values: CDR1 SGHRS, CDR2 YFSETQ.

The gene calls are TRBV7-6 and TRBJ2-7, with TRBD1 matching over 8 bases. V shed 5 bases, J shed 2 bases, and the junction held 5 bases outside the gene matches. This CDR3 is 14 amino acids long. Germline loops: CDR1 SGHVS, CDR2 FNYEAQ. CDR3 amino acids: CASSPGTGTYEQYF. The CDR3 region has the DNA TGTGCCAGCAGCCCCGGGACAGGTACCTACGAGCAGTACTTC.

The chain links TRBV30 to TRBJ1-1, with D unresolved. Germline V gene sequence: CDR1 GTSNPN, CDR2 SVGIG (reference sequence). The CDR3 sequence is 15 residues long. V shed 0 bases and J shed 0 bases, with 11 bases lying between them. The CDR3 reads CAWSVGSIMNTEAFF. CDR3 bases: TGTGCCTGGAGTGTGGGCAGTATAATGAACACTGAAGCTTTCTTT.

The CDR3 reads CASSQEQDRGLRAKNIQYF. DNA for the CDR3: TGTGCCAGCAGCCAAGAACAGGACAGGGGGCTCAGAGCCAAAAACATTCAGTACTTC. The J gene is TRBJ2-4, the V gene TRBV14; 11 nucleotides align to TRBD1. The CDR3 has 19 amino acids. Germline values: CDR1 SGHDN, CDR2 FVKESK. The junction had 7 bases not matched to a gene; V was cut back by 0 bases and J by 0 bases.

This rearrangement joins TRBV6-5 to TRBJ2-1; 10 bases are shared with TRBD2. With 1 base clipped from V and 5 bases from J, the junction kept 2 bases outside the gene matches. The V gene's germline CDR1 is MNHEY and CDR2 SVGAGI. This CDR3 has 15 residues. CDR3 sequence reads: CASSYLLAGNNEQFF. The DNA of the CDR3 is TGTGCCAGCAGTTACTTACTAGCGGGGAACAATGAGCAGTTCTTC.

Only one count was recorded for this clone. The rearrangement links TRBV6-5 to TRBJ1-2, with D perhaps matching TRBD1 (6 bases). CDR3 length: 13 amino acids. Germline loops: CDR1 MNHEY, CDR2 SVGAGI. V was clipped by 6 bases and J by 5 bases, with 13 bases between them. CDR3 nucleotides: TGTGCCAGCAGGTCGGGGGGCGCATATGGCTACACCTTC. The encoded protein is CASRSGGAYGYTF.

CDR3 nucleotide sequence: TGTGCCAGTACCGAAACCGGCAGGGGGATCGAAAAACTGTTTTTT. Protein sequence: CASTETGRGIEKLFF. V and J are TRBV19 and TRBJ1-4; 7 positions match TRBD1. Germline V gene lookup returns CDR1 LNHDA and CDR2 SQIVND (reference sequence). Germline trimming cut 7 bases from V and 8 bases from J; bases unmatched to any gene: 13. The CDR3 covers 15 residues.

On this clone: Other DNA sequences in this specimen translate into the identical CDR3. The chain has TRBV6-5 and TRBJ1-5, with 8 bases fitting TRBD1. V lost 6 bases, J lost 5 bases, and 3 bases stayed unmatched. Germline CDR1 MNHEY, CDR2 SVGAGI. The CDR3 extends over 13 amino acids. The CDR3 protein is CASSPDRDQPQHF. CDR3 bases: TGTGCCAGCAGCCCGGACAGGGATCAGCCCCAGCATTTT.

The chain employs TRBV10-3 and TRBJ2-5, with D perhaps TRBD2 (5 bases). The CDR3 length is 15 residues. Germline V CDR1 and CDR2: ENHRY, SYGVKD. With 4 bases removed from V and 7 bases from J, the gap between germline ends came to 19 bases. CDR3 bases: TGTGCCATCAGTGCGCCGGGGTCCGGTGGTGGGACCCAGTACTTC. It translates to CAISAPGSGGGTQYF.

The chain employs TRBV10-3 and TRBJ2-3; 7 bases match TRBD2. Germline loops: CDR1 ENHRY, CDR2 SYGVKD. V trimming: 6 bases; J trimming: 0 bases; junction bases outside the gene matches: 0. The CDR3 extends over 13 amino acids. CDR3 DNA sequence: TGTGCCATCAGGGGACTAAGCACAGATACGCAGTATTTT. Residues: CAIRGLSTDTQYF.

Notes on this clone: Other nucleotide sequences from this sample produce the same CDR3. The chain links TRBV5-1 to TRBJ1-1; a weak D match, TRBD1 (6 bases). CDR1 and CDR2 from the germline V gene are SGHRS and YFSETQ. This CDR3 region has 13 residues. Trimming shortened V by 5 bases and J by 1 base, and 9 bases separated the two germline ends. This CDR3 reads CASRLQGNTEAFF. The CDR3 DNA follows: TGCGCCAGCAGATTACAGGGGAACACTGAAGCTTTCTTT.

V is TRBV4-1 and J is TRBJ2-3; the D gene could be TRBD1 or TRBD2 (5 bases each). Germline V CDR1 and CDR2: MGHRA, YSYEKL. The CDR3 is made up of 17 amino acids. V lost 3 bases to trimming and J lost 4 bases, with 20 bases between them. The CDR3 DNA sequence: TGCGCCAGCAGCCAGGCCATGGGACGGGGAAGGGCAGATACGCAGTATTTT. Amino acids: CASSQAMGRGRADTQYF.

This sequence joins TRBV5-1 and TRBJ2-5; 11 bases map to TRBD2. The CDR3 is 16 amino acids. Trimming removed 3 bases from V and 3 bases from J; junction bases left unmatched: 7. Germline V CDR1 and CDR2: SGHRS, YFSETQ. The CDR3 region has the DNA TGCGCCAGCAGCTCGGTAGCGGGAGGGCCGGAAGAGACCCAGTACTTC. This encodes CASSSVAGGPEETQYF.

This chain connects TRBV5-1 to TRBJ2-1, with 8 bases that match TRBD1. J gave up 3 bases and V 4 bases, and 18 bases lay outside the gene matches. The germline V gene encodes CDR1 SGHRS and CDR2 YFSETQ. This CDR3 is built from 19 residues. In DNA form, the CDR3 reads TGCGCCAGCAGCCCCCCGGGACAGGCTTCATCGCGGATCTACAATGAGCAGTTCTTC. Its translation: CASSPPGQASSRIYNEQFF.

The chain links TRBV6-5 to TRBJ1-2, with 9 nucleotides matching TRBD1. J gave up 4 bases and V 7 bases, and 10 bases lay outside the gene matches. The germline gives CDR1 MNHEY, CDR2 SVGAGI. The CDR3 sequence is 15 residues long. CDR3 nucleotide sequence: TGTGCCAGCACCCTTTCCGGGACAGGGTCCTATGGCTACACCTTC. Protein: CASTLSGTGSYGYTF.

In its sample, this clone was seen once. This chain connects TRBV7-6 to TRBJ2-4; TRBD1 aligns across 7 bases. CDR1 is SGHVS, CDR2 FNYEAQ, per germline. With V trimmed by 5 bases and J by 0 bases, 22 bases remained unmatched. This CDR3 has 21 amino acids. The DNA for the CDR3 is TGTGCCAGCAGCGCCCTCCCTCCCGGGACAGAAACCCTCTTAGCCAAAAACATTCAGTACTTC. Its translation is CASSALPPGTETLLAKNIQYF.

The CDR3 DNA reads TGCGCCAGCGGTCTGCGCGGGGAAGGAGATACGCAGTATTTT. It translates to CASGLRGEGDTQYF. The rearrangement joins TRBV5-1 to TRBJ2-3; TRBD2 is a possible D gene (6 bases). The germline V gene has CDR1 SGHRS and CDR2 YFSETQ. CDR3 length: 14 amino acids. Trimming left V 7 bases short and J 5 bases short, with 17 bases between.

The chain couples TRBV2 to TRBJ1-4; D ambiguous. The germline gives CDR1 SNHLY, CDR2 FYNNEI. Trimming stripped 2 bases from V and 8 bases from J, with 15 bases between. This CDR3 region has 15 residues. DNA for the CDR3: TGTGCCAGCAGTGAATTAACGGGAGGTCGGGAAAAACTGTTTTTT. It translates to CASSELTGGREKLFF.

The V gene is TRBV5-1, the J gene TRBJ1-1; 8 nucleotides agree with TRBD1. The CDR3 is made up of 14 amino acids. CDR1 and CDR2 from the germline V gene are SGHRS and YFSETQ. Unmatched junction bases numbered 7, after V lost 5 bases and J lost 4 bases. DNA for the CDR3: TGCGCCAGCAGTAAACAGGGGGAGGGCACTGAAGCTTTCTTT. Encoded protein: CASSKQGEGTEAFF.

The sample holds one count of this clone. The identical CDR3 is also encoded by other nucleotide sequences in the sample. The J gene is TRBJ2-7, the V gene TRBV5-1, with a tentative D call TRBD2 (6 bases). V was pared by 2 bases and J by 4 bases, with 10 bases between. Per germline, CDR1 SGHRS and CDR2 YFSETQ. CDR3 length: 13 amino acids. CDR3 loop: CASSLAAGYEQYF. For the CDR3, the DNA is TGCGCCAGCAGCTTAGCAGCGGGTTACGAGCAGTACTTC.